The 29 T cell receptor beta chains reported below all come from one sample, sequenced in a study of Graves' ophthalmopathy and Graves' hyperthyroidism (dated by TCRdb to the late 2010s). TCRdb names Illumina HiSeq 2000 as the instrument used. TCR beta CDR3 regions were amplified from RNA transcripts for repertoire sequencing. A first-round RT-PCR used HTBI primers with the Qiagen OneStep RT-PCR kit, followed by a second-round multiplex PCR, size selection and purification. Through fastp at Q25 and MiXCR, TCRdb rebuilt clones from the public reads, retaining in-frame beta chains. Identical CDR3 protein sequences are pooled into one entry, listed with their most common genes and DNA. For this sample the table gives about 400,000 distinct CDR3 sequences, of which roughly 21% were detected only once. Together, the top ten hold more than 2.5% of the sample. The specimen was peripheral blood. The receptors stem from a woman between 18 and 29 years old with stable Graves' hyperthyroidism. Donor details come from another sample of the same person, matched by shared clones.

This sequence joins TRBV12-3 or TRBV12-4 and TRBJ2-2; D call uncertain. With 3 bases removed from V and 6 bases from J, the gap between germline ends came to 8 bases. The CDR3 sequence is 13 residues long. The CDR3 DNA reads TGTGCCAGCAGTTTCGTCGAAGCCGGGGAGCTGTTTTTT. Translating it yields CASSFVEAGELFF.

This clonotype was detected ten times or more. The chain links TRBV20-1 to TRBJ2-2; D may correspond to TRBD1 or TRBD2 (5 bases each). Trimming left V 4 bases short and J 0 bases short, with 9 bases between. In germline, CDR1 is DFQATT, CDR2 SNEGSKA (reference sequence). CDR3 length: 14 amino acids. This chain's CDR3 is CSAMGVANTGELFF. In DNA form, the CDR3 reads TGCAGTGCTATGGGGGTCGCGAACACCGGGGAGCTGTTTTTT.

There are many counts of this clonotype. This chain uses TRBV7-2 with TRBJ2-7; the D gene is possibly TRBD2 (5 bases). CDR1 is SGHTA, CDR2 FQGNSA, per germline. This CDR3 spans 14 amino acids. Trimming removed 5 bases from V and 5 bases from J, with 16 bases in between. CDR3 loop: CASSPHGVVNEQYF. The CDR3 DNA reads TGTGCCAGCAGCCCCCACGGGGTCGTGAACGAGCAGTACTTC.

This clonotype came up a few times. The chain joins TRBV28 to TRBJ1-1; 10 nucleotides align to TRBD1. Germline CDR1 MDHEN, CDR2 SYDVKM. V shed 8 bases and J 2 bases; nucleotides not matched to a gene: 8. The CDR3 contains 15 residues. CDR3 sequence: CASGRGQGINTEAFF. The CDR3 nucleotides are TGTGCCAGCGGAAGGGGACAGGGGATAAACACTGAAGCTTTCTTT.

The CDR3 protein is CASSLVQQNEKLFF. The CDR3 nucleotides read TGTGCCAGCAGCTTGGTTCAACAAAATGAAAAACTGTTTTTT. The V gene is TRBV7-2, the J gene TRBJ1-4, with D unclear. CDR3 size: 14 residues. Germline V lookup: CDR1 SGHTA, CDR2 FQGNSA. Trimming left V 3 bases short and J 5 bases short, with 10 bases between.

This clonotype was seen at least ten times. This chain connects TRBV28 to TRBJ2-1; D may be TRBD2 (6 bases). The CDR3 contains 16 residues. The V gene's germline CDR1 is MDHEN and CDR2 SYDVKM. V gave up 2 bases and J gave up 8 bases, with 19 bases separating them. The CDR3 DNA follows: TGTGCCAGCAGTTTAGAGGGGACTCCCGGGGTTTATGAGCAGTTCTTC. Its translation: CASSLEGTPGVYEQFF.

This clonotype turned up a few times. The V gene is TRBV5-1, the J gene TRBJ2-5; 13 nucleotides line up with TRBD2. CDR1 is SGHRS, CDR2 YFSETQ, per germline. J was trimmed by 4 bases and V by 5 bases; bases with no gene match: 8. This CDR3 is 16 amino acids long. CDR3 residues: CASSRGTSGNGETQYF. The CDR3 DNA reads as TGCGCCAGCAGTAGAGGGACTAGCGGGAACGGAGAGACCCAGTACTTC.

This clonotype was detected ten times or more. The chain joins TRBV6-5 to TRBJ1-1, with D maybe TRBD1 (5 bases). V lost 6 bases to trimming and J lost 4 bases, with 15 bases between them. Germline CDR1 reads MNHEY; CDR2 reads SVGAGI. The CDR3 runs 14 residues. The CDR3 region has the DNA TGTGCCAGCAGGCCCAATTTAAGGGGCACTGAAGCTTTCTTT. It specifies CASRPNLRGTEAFF.

This clonotype came up many times. The chain combines TRBV6-1 with TRBJ2-5, with 11 bases lining up with TRBD2. Germline CDR1 reads MNHNS; CDR2 reads SASEGT. Losses at the gene ends were 7 bases for V and 2 bases for J; bases not matched to a gene: 15. The CDR3 has 18 amino acids. The CDR3 is CASKWGLAASGLQETQYF. DNA for the CDR3: TGTGCCAGCAAGTGGGGACTAGCGGCCTCGGGGCTACAAGAGACCCAGTACTTC.

There are many counts of this clonotype. The chain links TRBV20-1 to TRBJ1-5; 7 bases map to TRBD1. The J segment lost 3 bases and the V segment lost 6 bases, leaving 8 bases of the junction unmatched. Germline CDR1 is DFQATT and CDR2 is SNEGSKA (reference sequence). CDR3 size: 14 residues. CDR3 bases: TGCAGTGCGACAGCCGGGACAGCCAATCAGCCCCAGCATTTT. Its translation is CSATAGTANQPQHF.

In this sample, this clonotype turned up many times. The chain links TRBV7-9 to TRBJ1-2, with D unresolved. The CDR3 has 15 residues. V lost 0 bases to trimming and J lost 2 bases, with 10 bases between them. Germline V CDR1 and CDR2: SEHNR, FQNEAQ (reference sequence). Here the CDR3 reads CASSLAGGTNYGYTF. CDR3 in DNA: TGTGCCAGCAGCTTAGCGGGAGGAACAAACTATGGCTACACCTTC.

The rearrangement joins TRBV7-2 to TRBJ1-1; 7 nucleotides match TRBD1. Per the germline V gene, CDR1 is SGHTA and CDR2 is FQGNSA. CDR3 length equals 13 residues. V lost 4 bases to trimming and J lost 8 bases; unmatched junction nucleotides: 7. CDR3 residues: CASSSTGAQEAFF. The DNA for the CDR3 is TGTGCCAGCAGCTCCACAGGGGCGCAGGAAGCTTTCTTT.

This clonotype was observed many times. The V and J genes are TRBV6-5 and TRBJ2-5; 10 nucleotides match TRBD1. Germline CDR1 reads MNHEY; CDR2 reads SVGAGI. V gave up 2 bases and J gave up 4 bases; unmatched junction bases: 7. CDR3 size: 16 residues. For the CDR3, the DNA is TGTGCCAGCAGTTACCATACTTGGGACAGGGGAGAGACCCAGTACTTC. Translation: CASSYHTWDRGETQYF.

The chain joins TRBV6-1 to TRBJ1-5; D is uncertain. Looked up from germline, CDR1 is MNHNS and CDR2 is SASEGT. This CDR3 has 13 residues. V shed 4 bases and J shed 9 bases, with 13 bases lying between them. CDR3 residues: CASSAYNNGPQHF. CDR3 DNA: TGTGCCAGCAGTGCTTATAATAACGGGCCCCAGCATTTT.

The table lists this clonotype with many counts. This chain links TRBV6-1 with TRBJ1-2; D unresolved. Germline loops: CDR1 MNHNS, CDR2 SASEGT. CDR3 length: 12 residues. Trimming took 1 base from V and 6 from J, leaving 6 bases between them. DNA for the CDR3: TGTGCCAGCAGTGAAGATGGGGATGGCTACACCTTC. This codes for CASSEDGDGYTF.

This chain connects TRBV9 to TRBJ1-3, with a weak D call TRBD1 (6 bases). Germline CDR1 SGDLS, CDR2 YYNGEE. V dropped 4 bases and J dropped 4 bases, with 15 bases sitting between them. This CDR3 comprises 15 residues. This CDR3 reads CASSNTGGVGNTIYF. The CDR3 DNA reads as TGTGCCAGCAGCAACACCGGGGGCGTCGGAAACACCATATATTTT.

This clonotype was seen a few times. The rearrangement links TRBV18 to TRBJ2-1, with TRBD1 as a possible D gene (5 bases). This CDR3 is 16 amino acids long. From germline, CDR1 is KGHSH and CDR2 LQKENI. V lost 2 bases and J 1 base, leaving 12 bases between the germline ends. Written as DNA, the CDR3 is TGTGCCAGCTCACCAAGACTCAGGGCGTCCTACAATGAGCAGTTCTTC. Encoded protein: CASSPRLRASYNEQFF.

In its sample, this clonotype was seen a few times. The rearrangement joins TRBV6-5 to TRBJ1-5; unclear D gene. Deletions cut 3 bases from V and 4 bases from J, with 13 bases between. Germline V gene sequence: CDR1 MNHEY, CDR2 SVGAGI. The CDR3 is made up of 15 amino acids. In nucleotides, the CDR3 is TGTGCCAGCAGTTATAATACAGCGCAGAATCAGCCCCAGCATTTT. It codes for CASSYNTAQNQPQHF.

This clonotype occurred many times. The chain couples TRBV20-1 to TRBJ2-7, with D tentatively TRBD2 (5 bases). CDR3 length equals 13 residues. Trimming took off 6 bases at V and 3 bases at J, with 15 bases between the two ends. Germline V gives CDR1 DFQATT, CDR2 SNEGSKA (reference sequence). CDR3 in amino acids: CSARVGSIYEQYF. The CDR3 DNA reads TGCAGTGCGCGGGTGGGGAGTATCTACGAGCAGTACTTC.

This clonotype was detected many times. The CDR3 sequence: CASSLDAGGHSYEQYF. The CDR3 DNA reads TGTGCCAGCAGTTTAGATGCGGGAGGGCACTCCTACGAGCAGTACTTC. The chain joins TRBV27 to TRBJ2-7; 9 bases match TRBD2. The germline V gene encodes CDR1 MNHEY and CDR2 SMNVEV (reference sequence). This CDR3 spans 16 amino acids. Trimming at V came to 2 bases and at J to 0 bases, leaving 5 bases not matched to a gene.

This clonotype was counted many times. The rearrangement links TRBV13 to TRBJ2-4; the match to TRBD2 covers 8 bases. Germline CDR1 and CDR2: PRHDT and FYEKMQ (reference sequence). CDR3 length: 14 amino acids. Unmatched junction bases numbered 7, after V lost 5 bases and J lost 7 bases. The CDR3 DNA is TGTGCCAGCAGCCCCCAGCGGGAGCGGAACATTCAGTACTTC. It yields the protein CASSPQRERNIQYF.

This clonotype has just a few counts. This chain connects TRBV11-1 to TRBJ2-5, with TRBD2 identical over 11 bases. V dropped 1 base and J dropped 5; count of bases not matched to a gene: 9. CDR3 length: 17 residues. Germline V lookup: CDR1 SGHAT, CDR2 FQDESV (reference sequence). In nucleotides, the CDR3 is TGTGCCAGCAGCTTAGGGACAGTTAGCGGGAGGGGGGAGACCCAGTACTTC. Encoded protein: CASSLGTVSGRGETQYF. Complete variable domain (other parts from reference TRBV11-1 and TRBJ2-5): EAEVAQSPRYKITEKSQAVAFWCDPISGHATLYWYRQILGQGPELLVQFQDESVVDDSQLPKDRFSAERLKGVDSTLKIQPAELGDSAMYLCASSLGTVSGRGETQYFGPGTRLLVL.

This clonotype was detected many times. The rearrangement uses TRBV5-1 and TRBJ2-7, with D perhaps matching TRBD1 (5 bases). The CDR3 has 15 amino acids. V lost 4 bases, J lost 2 bases, and 16 bases lay in between. Germline V gene sequence: CDR1 SGHRS, CDR2 YFSETQ. CDR3 sequence (DNA): TGCGCCAGCAGCGCGGACATAAGTGGTCCCTACGAGCAGTACTTC. It translates to CASSADISGPYEQYF.

Many counts were recorded for this clonotype. The chain is built from TRBV20-1 and TRBJ2-7; TRBD2 aligns across 8 bases. Germline V gene data show CDR1 as DFQATT and CDR2 as SNEGSKA (reference sequence). The ends lost 6 bases at V and 3 bases at J; junction bases unmatched: 13. This CDR3 comprises 15 residues. CDR3 bases: TGCAGTGCGGAGAAAAGCGGGAGAGCCCTCTACGAGCAGTACTTC. It codes for CSAEKSGRALYEQYF.

The chain joins TRBV5-4 to TRBJ2-3, with D possibly matching TRBD1 (5 bases). Germline V gene data show CDR1 as SGHNT and CDR2 as YYREEE (reference sequence). The CDR3 runs to 17 residues. Trimming removed 0 bases from V and 2 bases from J, with 16 bases in between. CDR3: CASSLVGWGRFTDTQYF. CDR3 DNA: TGTGCCAGCAGCTTGGTGGGATGGGGCAGATTCACAGATACGCAGTATTTT.

The table lists this clonotype with many counts. V is TRBV28 and J is TRBJ1-1, with 7 positions matching TRBD1. Losses at the gene ends were 6 bases for V and 0 bases for J; bases not matched to a gene: 10. This CDR3 contains 16 residues. The germline CDR1 and CDR2 sequences are MDHEN and SYDVKM. DNA of the CDR3: TGTGCCAGCAGACCATGGGACAGAGCTATGAACACTGAAGCTTTCTTT. Its translation is CASRPWDRAMNTEAFF. The full variable domain, completed using reference TRBV28 and TRBJ1-1, is DVKVTQSSRYLVKRTGEKVFLECVQDMDHENMFWYRQDPGLGLRLIYFSYDVKMKEKGDIPEGYSVSREKKERFSLILESASTNQTSMYLCASRPWDRAMNTEAFFGQGTRLTVV.

This clonotype was observed at least ten times. The genes are TRBV20-1 and TRBJ2-5; 7 nucleotides line up with TRBD2. Germline loops: CDR1 DFQATT, CDR2 SNEGSKA (reference sequence). This CDR3 contains 15 residues. The V segment lost 0 bases and the J segment 5 bases; nucleotides outside the gene matches: 9. The CDR3 loop is CSARDGGGSWETQYF. The DNA for the CDR3 is TGCAGTGCTAGAGATGGTGGCGGGAGCTGGGAGACCCAGTACTTC.

On this clonotype: This likely comes from a read error, as the CDR3 has no conserved phenylalanine or tryptophan at its end. The DNA is left out, because the CDR3 cannot be placed on it with certainty; the CDR3 is given as TCRdb lists it. This chain uses TRBV28 with TRBJ2-5; the D call TRBD2 from the table was never checked on the DNA. Germline loops: CDR1 MDHEN, CDR2 SYDVKM. The CDR3 adds up to 17 amino acids, both ends counted. The CDR3 reads CASSGTSGSIGGETGDL.

This clonotype has at least ten counts. The chain has TRBV9 and TRBJ1-6; 11 nucleotides match TRBD1. Germline V lookup: CDR1 SGDLS, CDR2 YYNGEE. The length of the CDR3 is 16 residues. The V and J ends lost 3 bases and 8 bases, in that order; junction bases with no gene match: 7. The CDR3 coding sequence is TGTGCCAGCAGCGCTCGGACAGGGGGCTTTCATTCACCCCTCCACTTT. This encodes CASSARTGGFHSPLHF.